The T cell receptor beta chain under discussion was sequenced for a study of CD8 T cells in Susac syndrome. Whole-study findings and limits: It was acknowledged in the study that the number of individuals who were included in its TCR sequencing and HLA analysis was relatively small.

Remarks on this clonotype: Its antigen is still unknown.

Random hexamers served to reverse transcribe about 0.45 to 1 ug RNA. The immunoSEQ assay covered 54 Vbeta and 13 Jbeta segments for CDR3. TCRdb processed the immunoSEQ multiplex PCR reads anew with MiXCR; each CDR3 protein has one entry. The sample contains about 300,000 distinct CDR3 sequences, approximately 90% of which appear only once. This CDR3 has 15 residues. The V segment lost 4 bases and the J segment 6 bases; nucleotides outside the gene matches: 5. Germline CDR1 reads SGHTA; CDR2 reads FQGTGA. The rearrangement links TRBV7-3 to TRBJ2-2, with 10 positions matching TRBD1. Sequencing was performed on CD8+ T cells from PBMCs. The receptor was derived from a human donor with multiple sclerosis. The CDR3 DNA sequence: TGTGCCAGCAGCTCCCCCGGGACAGGGGCCGGGGAGCTGTTTTTT. This gives the protein CASSSPGTGAGELFF.